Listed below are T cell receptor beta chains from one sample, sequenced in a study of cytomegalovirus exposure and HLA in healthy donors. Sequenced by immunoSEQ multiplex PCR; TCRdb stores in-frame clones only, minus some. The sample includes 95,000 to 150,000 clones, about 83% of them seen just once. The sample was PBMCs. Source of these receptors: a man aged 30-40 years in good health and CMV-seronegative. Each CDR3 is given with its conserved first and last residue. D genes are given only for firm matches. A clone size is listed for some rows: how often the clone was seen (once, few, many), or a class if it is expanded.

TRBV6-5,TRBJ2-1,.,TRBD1,CASSWDRGYNEQFF,TGTGCCAGCAGTTGGGACAGGGGCTACAATGAGCAGTTCTTC
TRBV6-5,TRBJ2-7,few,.,CASSYAFQARSYEQYF,TGTGCCAGCAGTTACGCCTTTCAGGCCCGCTCCTACGAGCAGTACTTC
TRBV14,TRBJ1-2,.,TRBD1,CASSRDRHNYGYTF,TGTGCCAGCAGCCGGGACAGACATAACTATGGCTACACCTTC
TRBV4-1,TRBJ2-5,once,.,CASSHDRYQETQYF,TGCGCCAGCAGCCACGACAGGTACCAAGAGACCCAGTACTTC
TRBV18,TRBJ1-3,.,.,CASSRDSAGNTIYF,TGTGCCAGCTCACGAGACAGTGCTGGAAACACCATATATTTT
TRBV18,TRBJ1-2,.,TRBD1,CASSPQRTGTGTDGYTF,TGTGCCAGCTCACCCCAGAGAACCGGGACAGGGACGGATGGCTACACCTTC
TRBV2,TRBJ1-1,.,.,CASSLQDTEAFF,TGTGCCAGCAGTCTGCAGGACACTGAAGCTTTCTTT
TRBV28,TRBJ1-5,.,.,CASRVPGESNQPQHF,TGTGCCAGCAGGGTGCCGGGGGAGAGCAATCAGCCCCAGCATTTT
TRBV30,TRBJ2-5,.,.,CAWSLSGSRQETQYF,TGTGCCTGGAGTTTATCCGGGAGCCGCCAAGAGACCCAGTACTTC
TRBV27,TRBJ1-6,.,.,CASRRGGSPLHF,TGTGCCAGCAGGAGGGGGGGATCACCCCTCCACTTT
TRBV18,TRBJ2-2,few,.,CASSPIDSFTGELFF,TGTGCCAGCTCACCAATAGACAGCTTCACCGGGGAGCTGTTTTTT
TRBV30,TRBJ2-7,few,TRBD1,CAWSVTQGILNEQYF,TGTGCCTGGAGTGTAACACAGGGGATTCTCAACGAGCAGTACTTC
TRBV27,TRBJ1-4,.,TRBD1,CASAGTVYEKLFF,TGTGCCAGTGCCGGGACAGTATATGAAAAACTGTTTTTT
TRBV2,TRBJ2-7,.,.,CASIKGGGGGHEQYF,TGTGCCAGCATCAAGGGCGGAGGGGGGGGCCACGAGCAGTACTTC
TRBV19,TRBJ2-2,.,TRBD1,CASMRGTGNTGELFF,TGTGCCAGTATGAGGGGGACAGGGAACACCGGGGAGCTGTTTTTT
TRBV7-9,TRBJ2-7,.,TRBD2,CSSSFVKAGTDEQYF,TGTTCCAGCAGCTTTGTGAAAGCGGGGACTGACGAGCAGTACTTC
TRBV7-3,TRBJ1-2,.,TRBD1,CASSSTGGANYGYTF,TGTGCCAGCAGCTCGACAGGGGGCGCGAACTATGGCTACACCTTC
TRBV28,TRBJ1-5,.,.,CASVSRSNQPQHF,TGTGCCAGCGTATCGAGAAGCAATCAGCCCCAGCATTTT
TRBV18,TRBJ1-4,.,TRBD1,CASSPRRDRGDEKLFF,TGTGCCAGCTCACCACGCCGGGACAGGGGAGATGAAAAACTGTTTTTT
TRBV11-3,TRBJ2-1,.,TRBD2,CASSSPWGGGSNEQFF,TGTGCCAGCAGCTCCCCATGGGGCGGGGGGTCCAATGAGCAGTTCTTC
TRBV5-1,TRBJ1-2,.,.,CASSPGTLGSYGYTF,TGCGCCAGCAGCCCCGGGACACTCGGCTCCTATGGCTACACCTTC
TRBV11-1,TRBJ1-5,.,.,CASSPRGLEGNQPQHF,TGTGCCAGCAGCCCCAGGGGTCTCGAGGGCAATCAGCCCCAGCATTTT
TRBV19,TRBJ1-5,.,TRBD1,CASSILLAGGPLRNQPQHF,TGTGCCAGTAGTATTTTACTGGCAGGGGGCCCTCTTCGTAATCAGCCCCAGCATTTT
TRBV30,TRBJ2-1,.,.,CAWSIMLSSYNEQFF,TGTGCCTGGAGTATAATGTTGAGCTCCTACAATGAGCAGTTCTTC
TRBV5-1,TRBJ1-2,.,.,CASSLGGADGYTF,TGCGCCAGCAGCTTGGGCGGGGCGGACGGCTACACCTTC
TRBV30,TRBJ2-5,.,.,CAWMVGGETQYF,TGTGCCTGGATGGTCGGAGGGGAGACCCAGTACTTC
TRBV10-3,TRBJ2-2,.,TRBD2,CAISDRGGASGELFF,TGTGCCATCAGTGACCGCGGGGGGGCCTCCGGGGAGCTGTTTTTT
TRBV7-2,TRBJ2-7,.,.,CASSWAVDYEQYF,TGTGCCAGCAGCTGGGCTGTCGACTACGAGCAGTACTTC
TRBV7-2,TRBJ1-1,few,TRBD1,CASTRTGVDTEAFF,TGTGCCAGCACCAGGACAGGGGTGGACACTGAAGCTTTCTTT
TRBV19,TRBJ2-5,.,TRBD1,CASSLTGGDETQYF,TGTGCCAGTAGTTTGACAGGGGGCGATGAGACCCAGTACTTC
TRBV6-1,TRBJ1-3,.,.,CASSSGTMGNTIYF,TGTGCCAGCTCATCCGGGACAATGGGAAACACCATATATTTT
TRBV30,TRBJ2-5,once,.,CAWSVGSSQQETQYF,TGTGCCTGGAGTGTGGGCTCCTCGCAGCAAGAGACCCAGTACTTC
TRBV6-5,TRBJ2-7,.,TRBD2,CASTRGLAAYEQYF,TGTGCCAGCACCCGCGGACTAGCGGCCTACGAGCAGTACTTC
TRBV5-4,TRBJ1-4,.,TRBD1,CASSSPGTGNEKLFF,TGTGCCAGCAGCTCACCCGGGACAGGGAATGAAAAACTGTTTTTT
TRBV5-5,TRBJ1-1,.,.,CASSFYTGTEAFF,TGTGCCAGCAGCTTCTATACGGGCACTGAAGCTTTCTTT
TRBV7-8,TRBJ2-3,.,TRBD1,CASSFGTGAGTDTQYF,TGTGCCAGCAGCTTCGGGACAGGGGCCGGCACAGATACGCAGTATTTT
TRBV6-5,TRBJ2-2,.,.,CASSGREELFF,TGTGCCAGCAGTGGCCGGGAGGAGCTGTTTTTT
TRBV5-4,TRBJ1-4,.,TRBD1,CASSSRDRDEKLFF,TGTGCCAGCAGCTCCCGGGACAGAGATGAAAAACTGTTTTTT
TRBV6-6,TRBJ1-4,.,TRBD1,CASSYRGPNEKLFF,TGTGCCAGCAGTTACAGGGGGCCTAATGAAAAACTGTTTTTT
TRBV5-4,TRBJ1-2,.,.,CASSLAAGDGYTF,TGTGCCAGCAGCTTGGCGGCGGGAGATGGCTACACCTTC
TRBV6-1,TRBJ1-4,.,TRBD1,CASIGGQGREKLFF,TGTGCCAGCATTGGGGGACAGGGACGGGAAAAACTGTTTTTT
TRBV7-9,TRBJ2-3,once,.,CASSSRDNTDTQYF,TGTGCCAGCAGCTCCCGGGACAACACAGATACGCAGTATTTT
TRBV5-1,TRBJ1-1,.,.,CASSRVGVTEAFF,TGCGCCAGCAGCCGCGTAGGAGTAACTGAAGCTTTCTTT
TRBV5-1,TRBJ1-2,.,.,CASSLNGGPSGGYTF,TGCGCCAGCAGCCTAAACGGTGGCCCCTCCGGGGGCTACACCTTC
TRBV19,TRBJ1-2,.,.,CASSNAANYGYTF,TGTGCCAGTAGTAACGCAGCTAACTATGGCTACACCTTC
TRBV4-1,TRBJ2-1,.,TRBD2,CASGLAGGSYNEQFF,TGCGCCAGCGGACTAGCGGGGGGGTCCTACAATGAGCAGTTCTTC
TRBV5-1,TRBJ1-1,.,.,CASSSLQGGSTEAFF,TGCGCCAGCAGCTCCCTTCAGGGAGGGAGCACTGAAGCTTTCTTT